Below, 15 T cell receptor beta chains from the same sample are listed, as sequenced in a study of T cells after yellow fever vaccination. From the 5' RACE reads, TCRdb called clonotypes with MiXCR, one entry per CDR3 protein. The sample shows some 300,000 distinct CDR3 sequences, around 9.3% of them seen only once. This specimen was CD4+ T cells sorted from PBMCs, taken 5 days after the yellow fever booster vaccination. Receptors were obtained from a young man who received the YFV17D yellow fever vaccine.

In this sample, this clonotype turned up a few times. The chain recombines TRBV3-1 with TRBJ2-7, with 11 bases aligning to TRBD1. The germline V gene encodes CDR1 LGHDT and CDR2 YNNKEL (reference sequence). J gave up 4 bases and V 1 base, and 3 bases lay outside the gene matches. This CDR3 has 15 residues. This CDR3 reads CASSQGTGGVYEQYF. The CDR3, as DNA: TGTGCCAGCAGCCAAGGGACAGGGGGCGTGTACGAGCAGTACTTC.

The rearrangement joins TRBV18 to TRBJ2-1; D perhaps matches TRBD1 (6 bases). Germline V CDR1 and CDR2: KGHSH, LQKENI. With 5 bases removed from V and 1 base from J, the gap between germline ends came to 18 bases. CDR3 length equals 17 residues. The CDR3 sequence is CASSSRQALGSYNEQFF. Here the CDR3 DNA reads TGTGCCAGCTCATCCCGACAGGCCCTTGGTTCCTACAATGAGCAGTTCTTC. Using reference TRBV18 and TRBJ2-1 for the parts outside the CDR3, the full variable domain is NAGVMQNPRHLVRRRGQEARLRCSPMKGHSHVYWYRQLPEEGLKFMVYLQKENIIDESGMPKERFSAEFPKEGPSILRIQQVVRGDSAAYFCASSSRQALGSYNEQFFGPGTRLTVL.

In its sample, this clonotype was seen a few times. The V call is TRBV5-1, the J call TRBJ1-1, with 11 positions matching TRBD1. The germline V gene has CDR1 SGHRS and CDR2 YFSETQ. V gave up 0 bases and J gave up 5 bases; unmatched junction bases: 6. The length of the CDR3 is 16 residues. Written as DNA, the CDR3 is TGCGCCAGCAGCTTGGCAGGGGACAGGGGGAGAACTGAAGCTTTCTTT. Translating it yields CASSLAGDRGRTEAFF.

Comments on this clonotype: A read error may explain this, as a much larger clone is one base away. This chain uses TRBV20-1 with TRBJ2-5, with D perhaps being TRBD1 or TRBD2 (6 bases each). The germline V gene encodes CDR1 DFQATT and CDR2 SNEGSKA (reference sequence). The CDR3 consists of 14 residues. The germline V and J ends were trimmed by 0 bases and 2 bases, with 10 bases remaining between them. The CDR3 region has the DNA TGCAGTGCTAGAGATGAGGGGGGACAAGAGACCCAGTACTTC. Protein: CSARDEGGQETQYF.

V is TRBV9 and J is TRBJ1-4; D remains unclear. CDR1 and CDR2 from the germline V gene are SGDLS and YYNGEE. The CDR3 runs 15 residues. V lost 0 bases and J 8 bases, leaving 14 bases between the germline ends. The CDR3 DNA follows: TGTGCCAGCAGCGTAGGAACGGGGTCGCGGGAAAAACTGTTTTTT. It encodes CASSVGTGSREKLFF.

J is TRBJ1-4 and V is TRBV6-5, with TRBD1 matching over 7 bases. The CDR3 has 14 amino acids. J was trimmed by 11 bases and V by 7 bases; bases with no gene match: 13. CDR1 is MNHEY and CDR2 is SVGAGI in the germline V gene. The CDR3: CASTQGGWGGKLFF. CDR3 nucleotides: TGTGCCAGCACCCAGGGGGGCTGGGGGGGGAAACTGTTTTTT.

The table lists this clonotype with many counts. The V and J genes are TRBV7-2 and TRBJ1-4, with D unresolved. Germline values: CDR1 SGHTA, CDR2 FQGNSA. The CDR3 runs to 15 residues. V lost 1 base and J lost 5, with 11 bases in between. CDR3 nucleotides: TGTGCCAGCAGCTTAGGGTCCGTCTCAAATGAAAAACTGTTTTTT. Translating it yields CASSLGSVSNEKLFF.

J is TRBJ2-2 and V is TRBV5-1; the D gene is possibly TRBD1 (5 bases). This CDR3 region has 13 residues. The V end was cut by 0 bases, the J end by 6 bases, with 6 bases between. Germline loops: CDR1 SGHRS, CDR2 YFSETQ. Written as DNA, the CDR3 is TGCGCCAGCAGCTTGGGACAGCCCGGGGAGCTGTTTTTT. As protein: CASSLGQPGELFF. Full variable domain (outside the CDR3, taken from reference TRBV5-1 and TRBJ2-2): KAGVTQTPRYLIKTRGQQVTLSCSPISGHRSVSWYQQTPGQGLQFLFEYFSETQRNKGNFPGRFSGRQFSNSRSEMNVSTLELGDSALYLCASSLGQPGELFFGEGSRLTVL.

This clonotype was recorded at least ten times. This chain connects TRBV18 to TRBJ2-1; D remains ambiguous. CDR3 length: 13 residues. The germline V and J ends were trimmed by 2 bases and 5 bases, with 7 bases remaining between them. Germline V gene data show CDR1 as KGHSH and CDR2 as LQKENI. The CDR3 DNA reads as TGTGCCAGCTCACCATTGCAGGACAATGAGCAGTTCTTC. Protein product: CASSPLQDNEQFF.

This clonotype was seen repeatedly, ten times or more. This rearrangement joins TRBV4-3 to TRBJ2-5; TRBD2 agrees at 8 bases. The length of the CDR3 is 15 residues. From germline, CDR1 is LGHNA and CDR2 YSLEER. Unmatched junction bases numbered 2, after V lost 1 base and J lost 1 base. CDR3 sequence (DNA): TGCGCCAGCAGCCAAGTTGCGGGGGGCCAAGAGACCCAGTACTTC. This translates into CASSQVAGGQETQYF.

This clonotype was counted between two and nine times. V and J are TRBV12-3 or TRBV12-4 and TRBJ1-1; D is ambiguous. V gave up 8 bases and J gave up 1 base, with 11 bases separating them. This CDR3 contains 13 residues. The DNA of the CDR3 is TGTGCCAGCCAAGCCGGGTCGAACACTGAAGCTTTCTTT. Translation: CASQAGSNTEAFF.

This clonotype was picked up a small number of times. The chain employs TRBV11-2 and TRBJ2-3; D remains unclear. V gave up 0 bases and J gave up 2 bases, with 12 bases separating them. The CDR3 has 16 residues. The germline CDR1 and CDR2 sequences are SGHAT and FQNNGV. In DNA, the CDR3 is TGTGCCAGCAGCTTAGATCGTCAGCTACCCACAGATACGCAGTATTTT. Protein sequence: CASSLDRQLPTDTQYF.

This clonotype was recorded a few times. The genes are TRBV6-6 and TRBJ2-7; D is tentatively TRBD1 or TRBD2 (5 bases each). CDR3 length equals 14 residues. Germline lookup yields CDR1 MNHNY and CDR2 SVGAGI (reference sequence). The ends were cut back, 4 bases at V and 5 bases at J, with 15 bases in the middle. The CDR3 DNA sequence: TGTGCCAGCAGTTCCCGAGGCAGGGACCACGAGCAGTACTTC. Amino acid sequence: CASSSRGRDHEQYF.

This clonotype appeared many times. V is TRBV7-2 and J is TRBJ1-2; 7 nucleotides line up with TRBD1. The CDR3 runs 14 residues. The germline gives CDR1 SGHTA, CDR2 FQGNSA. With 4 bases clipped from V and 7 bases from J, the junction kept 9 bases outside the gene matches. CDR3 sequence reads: CASSSMTGLSGYTF. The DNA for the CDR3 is TGTGCCAGCAGCTCTATGACAGGGCTAAGTGGCTACACCTTC.

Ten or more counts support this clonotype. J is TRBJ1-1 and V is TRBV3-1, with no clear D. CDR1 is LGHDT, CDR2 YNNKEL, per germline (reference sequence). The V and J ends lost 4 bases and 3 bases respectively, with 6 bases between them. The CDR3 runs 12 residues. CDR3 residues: CASSPDDTEAFF. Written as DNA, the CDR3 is TGTGCCAGCAGCCCGGATGACACTGAAGCTTTCTTT.